This entry features one T cell receptor (beta chain) sequence. The time point: persistent/refractory GD, antithyroid drugs over 5 years with positive TRAb. Following extraction of RNA from PBMCs, that RNA was used to make the TCR library. The sample is drawn from a study of regulatory T cells in long-lasting Graves disease. Trimming took 6 bases from V and 5 from J; bases not matched to a gene: 6. This CDR3 is built from 13 residues. Investigators prepared the TCR beta libraries by applying iRepertoire HTBI primers and Arm-PCR of CDR3 regions. TCRdb processed the multiplex PCR reads anew with MiXCR; each CDR3 protein has one entry. Among roughly 500,000 distinct CDR3 sequences listed, less than 25% were seen once.

The rearrangement links TRBV12-3 or TRBV12-4 to TRBJ2-5; 7 positions match TRBD1. The sequence came from a female donor with Graves disease. Specimen: peripheral blood mononuclear cells (PBMCs), collected when the disease was refractory, from a patient treated with antithyroid drugs. CDR3 nucleotides: TGTGCCAGCAGAATGGGACAGACGGAGACCCAGTACTTC. Translating it yields CASRMGQTETQYF.